This TCR beta chain was captured by sequencing in a study of CD8 T cells in ankylosing spondylitis. Study-wide results and caveats: In ankylosing spondylitis patients, matched synovial fluid reportedly showed significant enrichment of disease-linked clones.

In TCRdb, the 5' RACE reads were re-called with MiXCR into one record per CDR3 protein. The sample contains approximately 100,000 distinct CDR3 sequences, almost 8.5% of which appear only once. The length of the CDR3 is 17 residues. After removal of 2 bases from V and 0 bases from J, the junction contained 7 bases not matched to a gene. In its sample, this clonotype was seen many times. As yet, its antigen is unknown. Sequences were obtained from blood, either unsorted or a sorted T cell fraction (not recorded which). This chain connects TRBV12-3 or TRBV12-4 to TRBJ2-3, with 8 bases aligning to TRBD2. The source of this sequence is a male donor with ankylosing spondylitis or in good health (not recorded which). The CDR3 bases are TGTGCCAGCAGTTTACAGCGGGGGCGGGATAGCACAGATACGCAGTATTTT. This encodes CASSLQRGRDSTDTQYF.